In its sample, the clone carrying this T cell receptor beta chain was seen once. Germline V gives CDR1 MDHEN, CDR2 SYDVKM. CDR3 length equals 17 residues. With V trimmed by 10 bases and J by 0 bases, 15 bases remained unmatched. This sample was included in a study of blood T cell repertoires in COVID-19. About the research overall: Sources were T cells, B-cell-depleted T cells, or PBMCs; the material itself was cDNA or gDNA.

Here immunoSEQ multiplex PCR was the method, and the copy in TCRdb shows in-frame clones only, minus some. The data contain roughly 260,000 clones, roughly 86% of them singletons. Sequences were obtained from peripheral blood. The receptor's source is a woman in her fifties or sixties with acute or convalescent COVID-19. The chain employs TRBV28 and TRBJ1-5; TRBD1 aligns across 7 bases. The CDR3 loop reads CATRRTGLLNSNQPQHF. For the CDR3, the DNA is TGTGCCACCCGCCGGACAGGTCTACTGAATAGCAATCAGCCCCAGCATTTT. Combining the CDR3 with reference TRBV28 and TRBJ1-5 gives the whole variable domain DVKVTQSSRYLVKRTGEKVFLECVQDMDHENMFWYRQDPGLGLRLIYFSYDVKMKEKGDIPEGYSVSREKKERFSLILESASTNQTSMYLCATRRTGLLNSNQPQHFGDGTRLSIL.